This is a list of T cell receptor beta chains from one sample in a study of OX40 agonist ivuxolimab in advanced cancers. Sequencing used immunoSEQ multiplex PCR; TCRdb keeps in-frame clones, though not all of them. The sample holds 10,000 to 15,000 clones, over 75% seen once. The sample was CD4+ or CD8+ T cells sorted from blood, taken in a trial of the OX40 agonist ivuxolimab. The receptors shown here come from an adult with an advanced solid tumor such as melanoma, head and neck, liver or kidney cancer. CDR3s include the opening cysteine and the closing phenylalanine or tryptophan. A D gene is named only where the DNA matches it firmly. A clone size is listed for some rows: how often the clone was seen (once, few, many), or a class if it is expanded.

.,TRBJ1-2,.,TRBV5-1,CASSLWPGGYTF,TGCGCCAGCAGCTTATGGCCTGGGGGCTACACCTTC
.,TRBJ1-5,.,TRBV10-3,CAISESLSNQPQHF,TGTGCCATCAGTGAGTCATTAAGCAATCAGCCCCAGCATTTT
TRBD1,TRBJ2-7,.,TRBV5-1,CASSITGAPRHEQYF,TGCGCCAGCAGCATAACAGGGGCGCCGCGCCACGAGCAGTACTTC
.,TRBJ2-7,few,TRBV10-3,CAISDGRTTYEQYF,TGTGCCATCAGTGATGGCCGGACAACCTACGAGCAGTACTTC
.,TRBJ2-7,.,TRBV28,CASSPRDTILYEQYF,TGTGCCAGCAGTCCCCGAGACACGATTCTCTACGAGCAGTACTTC
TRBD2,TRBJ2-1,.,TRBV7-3,CASSFPGKSSGRDWGLNEQFF,TGTGCCAGCAGCTTCCCGGGAAAATCCAGCGGGAGGGACTGGGGCCTCAATGAGCAGTTCTTC
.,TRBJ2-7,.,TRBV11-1,CASSSNPYEQYF,TGTGCCAGCAGCTCCAACCCCTACGAGCAGTACTTC
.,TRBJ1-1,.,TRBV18,CASSPIRGGEAFF,TGTGCCAGCTCACCAATCAGGGGAGGTGAAGCTTTCTTT
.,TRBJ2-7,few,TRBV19,CASSVRATLHEQYF,TGTGCCAGTAGTGTCCGGGCCACGCTCCACGAGCAGTACTTC
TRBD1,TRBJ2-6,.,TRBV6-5,CASSLTGESGANVLTF,TGTGCCAGCAGTTTAACAGGGGAATCAGGGGCCAACGTCCTGACTTTC
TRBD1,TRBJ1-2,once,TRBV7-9,CASSLGNRGFAGYTF,TGTGCCAGCAGCTTAGGGAACAGGGGGTTCGCTGGCTACACCTTC
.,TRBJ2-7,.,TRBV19,CASSIGDTRYYYEQYF,TGTGCCAGTAGTATTGGGGACACGAGGTACTACTACGAGCAGTACTTC
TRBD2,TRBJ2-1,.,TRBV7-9,CASSPREGDSYNEQFF,TGTGCCAGCAGCCCCAGGGAGGGAGACTCCTACAATGAGCAGTTCTTC
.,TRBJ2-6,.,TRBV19,CASSVGTNVLTF,TGTGCCAGTAGTGTTGGGACCAACGTCCTGACTTTC
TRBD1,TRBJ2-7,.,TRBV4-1,CASSQEGQAYEQYF,TGCGCCAGCAGCCAAGAGGGACAGGCCTACGAGCAGTACTTC
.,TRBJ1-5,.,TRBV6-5,CASTNGQAGQPQHF,TGTGCCAGCACCAATGGACAAGCGGGTCAGCCCCAGCATTTT
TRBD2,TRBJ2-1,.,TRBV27,CASSLSVRLGTSGEKGNEQFF,TGTGCCAGCAGTTTATCGGTCAGGCTAGGGACTAGCGGGGAGAAGGGCAATGAGCAGTTCTTC
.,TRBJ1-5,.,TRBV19,CASSRQPAALDYSNQPQHF,TGTGCCAGTAGTCGCCAACCCGCTGCGCTCGATTATAGCAATCAGCCCCAGCATTTT
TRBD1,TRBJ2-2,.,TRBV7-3,CASSLNAGGTGELFF,TGTGCCAGCAGCTTAAATGCAGGGGGCACCGGGGAGCTGTTTTTT
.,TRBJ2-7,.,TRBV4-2,CASSPLDSLYDEQYF,TGTGCCAGCAGCCCGCTCGACAGCCTGTATGACGAGCAGTACTTC
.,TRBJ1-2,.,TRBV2,CASSPGSKDLLGGYTF,TGTGCCAGCTCGCCCGGGTCGAAGGACCTCCTAGGGGGCTACACCTTC
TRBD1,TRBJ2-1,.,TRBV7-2,CASSSPSGQGYNEQFF,TGTGCCAGCAGCTCTCCGTCGGGACAGGGGTACAATGAGCAGTTCTTC
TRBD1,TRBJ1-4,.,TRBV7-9,CASSHDRGPTNEKLFF,TGTGCCAGCAGCCACGACAGGGGGCCAACTAATGAAAAACTGTTTTTT
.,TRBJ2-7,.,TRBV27,CASSLPPEQYF,TGTGCCAGCAGTTTACCCCCCGAGCAGTACTTC
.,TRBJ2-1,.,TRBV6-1,CASSEYRLNEQFF,TGTGCCAGCAGTGAGTATCGCTTGAATGAGCAGTTCTTC
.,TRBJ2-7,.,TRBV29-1,CSVEGVGPQPYEQYF,TGCAGCGTTGAAGGGGTAGGACCTCAACCCTACGAGCAGTACTTC
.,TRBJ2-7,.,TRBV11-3,CASSLGGVYEQYF,TGTGCCAGCAGCTTAGGCGGAGTTTACGAGCAGTACTTC
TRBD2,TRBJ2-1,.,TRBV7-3,CASSLGLAVDEQFF,TGTGCCAGCAGCTTAGGACTAGCAGTTGATGAGCAGTTCTTC
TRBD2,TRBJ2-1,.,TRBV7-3,CASSLRLAGPTYNEQFF,TGTGCCAGCAGCTTACGGCTAGCGGGGCCAACCTACAATGAGCAGTTCTTC
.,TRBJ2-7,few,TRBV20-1,CSATGTEQYF,TGCAGTGCTACAGGGACCGAGCAGTACTTC
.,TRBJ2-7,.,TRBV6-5,CASLEGDEQYF,TGTGCCAGCCTCGAGGGCGACGAGCAGTACTTC
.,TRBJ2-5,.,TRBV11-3,CASSLVSGEETQYF,TGTGCCAGCAGCTTAGTCTCGGGTGAAGAGACCCAGTACTTC
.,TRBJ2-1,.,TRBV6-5,CASSYLAVSYNEQFF,TGTGCCAGCAGTTACCTAGCCGTGTCCTACAATGAGCAGTTCTTC
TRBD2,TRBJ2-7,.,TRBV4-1,CASGALLERGTYEQYF,TGCGCCAGCGGCGCGCTCTTGGAGCGGGGTACCTACGAGCAGTACTTC
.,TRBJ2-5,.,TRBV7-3,CASSSPQEKETQYF,TGTGCCAGCAGCTCACCTCAGGAAAAGGAGACCCAGTACTTC
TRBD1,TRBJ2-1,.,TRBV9,CASSVEDRGSYNEQFF,TGTGCCAGCAGCGTAGAGGACAGGGGATCCTACAATGAGCAGTTCTTC
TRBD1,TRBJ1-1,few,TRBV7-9,CASSLVGTGQTEAFF,TGTGCCAGCAGCTTAGTCGGGACAGGACAAACTGAAGCTTTCTTT
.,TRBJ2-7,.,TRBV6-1,CASSEGGTGEQYF,TGTGCCAGCAGTGAAGGGGGGACTGGCGAGCAGTACTTC
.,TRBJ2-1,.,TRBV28,CASSPDGSSYNEQFF,TGTGCCAGCAGTCCCGACGGGAGCTCCTACAATGAGCAGTTCTTC
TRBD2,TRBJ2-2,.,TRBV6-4,CASSLAGGTGELFF,TGTGCCAGCAGTCTTGCGGGGGGAACCGGGGAGCTGTTTTTT
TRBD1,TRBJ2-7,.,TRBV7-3,CASSLRGQGAYEQYF,TGTGCCAGCAGCTTAAGGGGACAGGGCGCCTACGAGCAGTACTTC
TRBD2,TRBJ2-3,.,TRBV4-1,CASSQGSGGAQDTQYF,TGCGCCAGCAGCCAAGGAAGCGGGGGGGCCCAAGATACGCAGTATTTT
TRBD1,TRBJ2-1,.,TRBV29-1,CSGGQGSYNEQFF,TGCAGCGGGGGACAGGGGTCCTACAATGAGCAGTTCTTC
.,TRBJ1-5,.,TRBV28,CASSLWWGSNQPQHF,TGTGCCAGCAGTTTATGGTGGGGAAGCAATCAGCCCCAGCATTTT
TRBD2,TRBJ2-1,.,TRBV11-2,CASSFLAGGSYNEQFF,TGTGCCAGCAGCTTCCTAGCGGGGGGCTCCTACAATGAGCAGTTCTTC
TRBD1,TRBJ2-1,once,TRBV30,CAWSVGDSLLDEQFF,TGTGCCTGGAGTGTAGGGGACAGTCTACTAGATGAGCAGTTCTTC
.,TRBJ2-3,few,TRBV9,CASSPSGSSTDTQYF,TGTGCCAGCAGCCCTTCAGGATCTAGCACAGATACGCAGTATTTT
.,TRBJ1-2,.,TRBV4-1,CASSQGGTLANYGYTF,TGCGCCAGCAGCCAGGGGGGGACACTAGCTAACTATGGCTACACCTTC
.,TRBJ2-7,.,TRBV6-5,CASSSGIEQYF,TGTGCCAGCAGTTCGGGTATCGAGCAGTACTTC
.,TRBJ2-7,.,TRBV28,CASSLPSHRVGGLYEQYF,TGTGCCAGCAGTTTACCCTCCCACAGGGTGGGGGGGCTATACGAGCAGTACTTC
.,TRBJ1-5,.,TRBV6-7,CASSYLRGRGNQPQHF,TGTGCCAGCAGTTACTTGCGGGGGAGGGGCAATCAGCCCCAGCATTTT
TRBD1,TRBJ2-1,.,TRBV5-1,CASSLTGGSYNEQFF,TGCGCCAGCAGCTTGACAGGGGGCTCCTACAATGAGCAGTTCTTC